This section outlines one TCR beta chain sequence together with its context. The data stem from a study of blood T cell repertoires in COVID-19. About the research overall: Acute and convalescent COVID-19 specimens originated in the United States, Italy and Spain. T cells, B-cell-depleted T cells, or PBMCs provided the cDNA or gDNA that served as material.

How the authors handled the data: Amplifying reference gene primers gave estimates of nucleated cell counts. Clones were sequenced by immunoSEQ multiplex PCR, and TCRdb holds only the in-frame ones, with some missing. The V and J calls and the clone size are those of that table, but D and trimming were determined from the DNA. This repertoire shows about 39,000 clones, over 80% found once; its top ten account for around 24%. The CDR3 is 16 residues long. Germline V gene data show CDR1 as MDHEN and CDR2 as SYDVKM. V was trimmed by 7 bases and J by 6 bases, leaving 21 bases between them. This clonotype originated in a man aged 50 to 59 with active or convalescent COVID-19. V is TRBV28 and J is TRBJ2-2; D is possibly TRBD2 (6 bases). The sample comprised peripheral blood. The CDR3 reads CASNIPGTHNPGELFF. CDR3 coding DNA: TGTGCCAGCAATATTCCCGGGACTCATAATCCCGGGGAGCTGTTTTTT.